In its sample, the clone carrying this TCR beta chain was seen a few times. Its antigen is not identified. TCRdb processed the 5' RACE reads anew with MiXCR; each CDR3 protein has one entry. Among just under 650,000 distinct CDR3 sequences listed, about 7.6% were seen once. The CDR3 spans 11 residues. The germline V and J ends were trimmed by 2 bases and 10 bases, with 9 bases remaining between them. CDR1 and CDR2 (germline): DFQATT, SNEGSKA (reference sequence). This specimen comes from a study of identical twins. Study-level results: Weaker excess twin sharing was seen among beta out-of-frame sequences.

The same data also contributed to another study, on yellow fever vaccine responses in identical twins.

Sequencing was done on a sample of PBMCs. The receptor was derived from a woman younger than 30 in good health. This sequence joins TRBV20-1 and TRBJ2-1; D not certain. CDR3 coding DNA: TGCAGTGCTAGATTGCTGGTCGAGCAGTTCTTC. This gives the protein CSARLLVEQFF.